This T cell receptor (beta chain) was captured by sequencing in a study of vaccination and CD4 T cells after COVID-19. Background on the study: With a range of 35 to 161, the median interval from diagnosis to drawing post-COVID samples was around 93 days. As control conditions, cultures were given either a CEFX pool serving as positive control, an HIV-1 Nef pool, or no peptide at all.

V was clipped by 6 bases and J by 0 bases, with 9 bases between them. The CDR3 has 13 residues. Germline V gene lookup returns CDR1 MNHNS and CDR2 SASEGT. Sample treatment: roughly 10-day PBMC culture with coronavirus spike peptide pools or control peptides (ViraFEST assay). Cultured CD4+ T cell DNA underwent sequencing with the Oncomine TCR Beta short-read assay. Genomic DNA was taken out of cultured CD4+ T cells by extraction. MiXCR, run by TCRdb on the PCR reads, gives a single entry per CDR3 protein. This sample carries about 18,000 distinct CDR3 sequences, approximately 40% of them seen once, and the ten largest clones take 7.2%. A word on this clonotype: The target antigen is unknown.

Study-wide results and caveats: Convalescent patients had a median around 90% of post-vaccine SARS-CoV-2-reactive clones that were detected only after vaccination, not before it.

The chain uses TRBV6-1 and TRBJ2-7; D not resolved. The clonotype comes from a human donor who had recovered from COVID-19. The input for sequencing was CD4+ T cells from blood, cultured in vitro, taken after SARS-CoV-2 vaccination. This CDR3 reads CASRQPSSYEQYF. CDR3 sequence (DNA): TGTGCCAGCAGACAGCCGAGCTCCTACGAGCAGTACTTC.